The 7 T cell receptor beta chains given below trace back to one sample, sequenced in a study of metastatic and nonmetastatic thyroid tumors. TCRdb reprocessed the PCR reads via MiXCR. The data hold roughly 98,000 clones, with more than 13% observed a single time. Treatment of any kind had been given to no patient before thyroid surgery. Sequenced: blood. Source of these receptors: a female donor with papillary thyroid cancer or a benign thyroid nodule (not recorded which). Some clones in this sample may be carry-over from other donors' samples.

There are many counts of this clone. This sequence joins TRBV9 and TRBJ2-3; 11 bases are shared with TRBD2. The CDR3 length is 15 residues. CDR1 SGDLS and CDR2 YYNGEE come from the germline V gene. V trimming: 3 bases; J trimming: 2 bases; junction bases outside the gene matches: 2. In nucleotides, the CDR3 is TGTGCCAGCAGCGGGACTAGCGGGTACACAGATACGCAGTATTTT. Its translation is CASSGTSGYTDTQYF.

This clone has just a few counts. The junction shows a germline mismatch at one end, possibly a read error. CDR3: CAAGTSKESQYF. The CDR3, as DNA: TGTGCCGCCGGGACTAGCAAAGAGAGCCAGTACTTC. The V gene is TRBV19, the J gene TRBJ2-5; 9 bases line up with TRBD2. This CDR3 has 12 residues. The germline V gene encodes CDR1 LNHDA and CDR2 SQIVND (reference sequence).

In this sample, this clone turned up many times. The genes are TRBV29-1 and TRBJ2-1; D is unclear. Germline V CDR1 and CDR2: SQVTM, ANQGSEA. CDR3 length: 12 amino acids. The ends were cut back, 3 bases at V and 9 bases at J, with 12 bases in the middle. CDR3 sequence reads: CSVDMAEGEQFF. For the CDR3, the DNA is TGCAGCGTTGATATGGCAGAAGGTGAGCAGTTCTTC.

V is TRBV27 and J is TRBJ2-1; no firm D call. Germline-derived CDR1 and CDR2 are MNHEY and SMNVEV (reference sequence). Trimming took 2 bases from V and 10 from J, leaving 15 bases between them. There are 14 residues in the CDR3. This CDR3 is CASSLTDYRAEQFF. The DNA for the CDR3 is TGTGCCAGCAGTTTAACAGATTATAGAGCCGAGCAGTTCTTC.

Ten or more counts support this clone. The chain is built from TRBV7-9 and TRBJ2-7, with D perhaps being TRBD1 or TRBD2 (6 bases each). This CDR3 has 14 residues. CDR1 SEHNR and CDR2 FQNEAQ come from the germline V gene (reference sequence). V was trimmed by 7 bases and J by 6 bases, leaving 19 bases between them. This chain's CDR3 is CASIPEGEWGEQYF. In nucleotides, the CDR3 is TGTGCCAGCATCCCGGAGGGGGAATGGGGCGAGCAGTACTTC. The variable domain in full, completed from reference TRBV7-9 and TRBJ2-7, reads DTGVSQNPRHKITKRGQNVTFRCDPISEHNRLYWYRQTLGQGPEFLTYFQNEAQLEKSRLLSDRFSAERPKGSFSTLEIQRTEQGDSAMYLCASIPEGEWGEQYFGPGTRLTVT.

This clone appeared many times. The chain is built from TRBV12-3 or TRBV12-4 and TRBJ2-5; possibly TRBD2 for D (6 bases). The CDR3 runs to 15 residues. Trimming stripped 6 bases from V and 0 bases from J, with 14 bases between. The CDR3 loop reads CASSAVGGDQETQYF. As DNA, the CDR3 is TGTGCCAGCAGCGCGGTTGGAGGGGACCAAGAGACCCAGTACTTC.

This clone was counted ten times or more. This sequence joins TRBV7-9 and TRBJ1-1; possibly TRBD1 for D (6 bases). The CDR3 extends over 16 amino acids. Germline values: CDR1 SEHNR, CDR2 FQNEAQ (reference sequence). The V end lost 1 base, the J end lost 1 base, and 13 bases lay between the germline ends. The CDR3 protein is CASSLGPAQGNTEAFF. Here the CDR3 DNA reads TGTGCCAGCAGCTTAGGACCCGCACAGGGGAACACTGAAGCTTTCTTT.